This TCR beta chain was identified during a study of T-cell reconstitution after alpha-beta-depleted transplantation in children. This clonotype was seen a few times. Trimming pared 10 bases from V and 1 base from J, leaving 15 bases between. Germline V lookup: CDR1 SGDLS, CDR2 YYNGEE. The CDR3 runs to 14 residues. The authors prepared the TCRbeta library with unique molecular identifiers. A single record per CDR3 protein comes from TCRdb applying MiXCR to the PCR reads. The data show about 540,000 distinct CDR3 sequences, around 16% seen once. This receptor was obtained from a human donor who donated a stem cell graft to a child with acute lymphoblastic leukemia. The input for sequencing was PBMCs from the stem cell graft donor, taken from the stem cell graft. J is TRBJ2-4 and V is TRBV9; D ambiguous. In nucleotides, the CDR3 is TGTGCCGATACTCCGAGGTGGGCCAAAAACATTCAGTACTTC. Its translation: CADTPRWAKNIQYF.